This T cell receptor (beta chain) was retrieved from a study of blood T cell repertoires in COVID-19 (dated by TCRdb to 2020 to 2021). About the investigation overall: The collaborator samples originated in the United States, Italy and Spain and spanned the acute and convalescent phases of COVID-19. Sample metadata almost always included a de-identified subject ID, COVID-19 status, age in years and sex. Subjects who had been exposed to COVID-19, were actively infected with it, or had recovered from it provided the deeply sampled blood TCRbeta repertoires that made up the dataset. The prospective study material was composed of cDNA or gDNA derived from T cells, B-cell-depleted T cells, or PBMCs. The samples were drawn from two sources: the first 160 participants of the ongoing ImmuneRACE study, and 950 to 1,500 subjects contributed by 6 global collaborators. The repertoires were released in a freely available public database meant as a resource for research on the immune response to SARS-CoV-2. Where available, HLA class I and class II types were taken from metadata supplied by the sample provider and were not determined by assay-based typing. The full study reports these points: How much clinical and demographic metadata was included differed by source and by participant, and the metadata was provided uncurated.

For CDR1 and CDR2, the germline V gene (reference sequence) lists SGHKS and YYEKEE. V loses 0 bases, J loses 0 bases, and the germline ends lie 5 bases apart. The CDR3 runs 14 residues from the cysteine to the phenylalanine. The entry retains the CDR3 DNA only, 42 bases that are in frame from base 1. TCRbeta CDR3 regions were amplified from genomic DNA by means of the immunoSEQ Assay, a bias-controlled multiplex PCR. On the authors' methods: Within the assay, amplification of reference gene primers was used to estimate how many nucleated cells each sample contained. To quantify the absolute abundance of each unique TCRbeta CDR3 rearrangement, sequence reads were collapsed and filtered. For each sample, productive Simpson clonality was calculated as the square root of Simpson's diversity index over productive rearrangements. TCRdb retrieved this table from immuneACCESS and kept in-frame rearrangements only. Not all clones are present; in checked studies, unresolved V genes account for under half, and no reason is known for the remainder. That table is the source of V, J and clone size, and D and trimming were worked out from the DNA. This sample lists over 100,000 clones; around 86% were detected once. The ten largest account for roughly 11% of the sample.

Concerning this clone: Its specific antigen is unknown. Nothing much larger sits one base from this clone, and base qualities are not available.

Collaborating institutions collected whole blood in K2EDTA tubes following their own protocols. Collaborator samples were shipped for TCRbeta analysis as frozen whole blood, isolated PBMCs, or DNA extracted from either sample type. Sequenced material: peripheral blood. The V and J segments used are TRBV5-5 and TRBJ2-3; the D gene cannot be named for sure. This TCR derives from a man older than 75 with acute or convalescent COVID-19. This receptor has the CDR3 CASSLDSSTDTQYF. DNA sequence: TGTGCCAGCAGCTTGGACAGTAGCACAGATACGCAGTATTTT. Beyond the CDR3, the reference TRBV5-5 and TRBJ2-3 genes provide the residues; the full variable domain reads: DAGVTQSPTHLIKTRGQQVTLRCSPISGHKSVSWYQQVLGQGPQFIFQYYEKEERGRGNFPDRFSARQFPNYSSELNVNALLLGDSALYLCASSLDSSTDTQYFGPGTRLTVL.